Listed below are T cell receptor beta chains from one sample, sequenced in a study of T cell changes during pregnancy in multiple sclerosis. Clones were sequenced by immunoSEQ multiplex PCR, and TCRdb holds only the in-frame ones, with some missing. The sample has 30,000 to 45,000 clones; roughly 91% are singletons. Specimen: CD4+ T cells from peripheral blood mononuclear cells, collected in the second trimester of pregnancy. Every receptor here comes from a female donor in good health, enrolled as a control in a pregnancy study. Each CDR3 is given without its conserved first and last residue. Fields, in order: V gene, D gene, CDR3 protein. The D gene is left open where the match is weak.

v_call: TRBV27
d_call: TRBD1
cdr3_aa: ASGRGLYEQY

v_call: TRBV13
d_call: -
cdr3_aa: ASSLVGPGTEAF

v_call: TRBV7-9
d_call: -
cdr3_aa: ASSVDSYNEQF

v_call: TRBV6-5
d_call: -
cdr3_aa: ASSLAGRGEQY

v_call: TRBV7-8
d_call: TRBD1
cdr3_aa: ASSLVQGASAGYT

v_call: TRBV4-1
d_call: -
cdr3_aa: ASSQVPQGSNQPQH

v_call: TRBV4-1
d_call: TRBD2
cdr3_aa: ASSQDPLAGSADTQY

v_call: TRBV5-6
d_call: -
cdr3_aa: ASSSGRRNQPQH

v_call: TRBV5-1
d_call: TRBD1
cdr3_aa: ASTAARTGSTEAF

v_call: TRBV7-8
d_call: TRBD1
cdr3_aa: ASSSLGQGRWQPQH

v_call: TRBV5-1
d_call: -
cdr3_aa: ASSTQGGDTIY

v_call: TRBV14
d_call: TRBD1
cdr3_aa: ASSPTAGQGSYEQY

v_call: TRBV18
d_call: -
cdr3_aa: ASSLGSVRSYEQY

v_call: TRBV6-1
d_call: TRBD1
cdr3_aa: ASSEPTGGSNQPQH

v_call: TRBV19
d_call: TRBD2
cdr3_aa: ATKGGRALEQY

v_call: TRBV6-5
d_call: TRBD1
cdr3_aa: ASRYGQGSTDTQY

v_call: TRBV5-1
d_call: -
cdr3_aa: ASSLSGEPSYEQY

v_call: TRBV9
d_call: TRBD2
cdr3_aa: ASSVTSGAYNEQF

v_call: TRBV19
d_call: TRBD2
cdr3_aa: ASKSGTSGRAYNEQF

v_call: TRBV2
d_call: TRBD1
cdr3_aa: ASSGTGVLNEQF

v_call: TRBV5-1
d_call: -
cdr3_aa: ASSSQMNSPLH

v_call: TRBV11-3
d_call: TRBD2
cdr3_aa: ASSLDRGLAGSLRDEQY

v_call: TRBV30
d_call: TRBD2
cdr3_aa: AWSPPPRLAATYEQY

v_call: TRBV6-5
d_call: -
cdr3_aa: ASSYSTSAYEQY

v_call: TRBV11-2
d_call: TRBD1
cdr3_aa: ASSSGTGGIDEQF

v_call: TRBV2
d_call: -
cdr3_aa: ASGGSVVQGNTGELF

v_call: TRBV27
d_call: -
cdr3_aa: ASSLGGQPQH

v_call: TRBV7-9
d_call: TRBD2
cdr3_aa: AGGLAGITDTQY

v_call: TRBV5-1
d_call: TRBD1
cdr3_aa: ASSRQGVYNEQF

v_call: TRBV27
d_call: TRBD1
cdr3_aa: ASSAGQGASYGYT

v_call: TRBV30
d_call: -
cdr3_aa: AWARSHTEAF

v_call: TRBV7-3
d_call: TRBD1
cdr3_aa: ASSFLQGDTQY

v_call: TRBV21-1
d_call: -
cdr3_aa: ASSDGQGHSGNTIY

v_call: TRBV28
d_call: -
cdr3_aa: ASSLTRENTEAF

v_call: TRBV7-6
d_call: TRBD2
cdr3_aa: ASSRGLAVGRLSSYNEQF

v_call: TRBV25-1
d_call: TRBD1
cdr3_aa: ASSGQGVDTDTQY